These 6 T cell receptor beta chains share one sample of origin, sequenced in a study of CD8+ T cells in alopecia areata. The treatment here: oral pan-JAK inhibitor, 5-10 mg twice daily. In each case, RNA was isolated and then reverse transcribed into cDNA as the sequencing template. Using immunoSEQ multiplex PCR, the repertoire was profiled, and TCRdb retains in-frame clones only, with some absent. The sample records a few hundred thousand clones, 60% being singletons. Material: CD4+ T cells sorted from blood, obtained at week 52, from a patient treated with tofacitinib. These receptors came from a human donor with alopecia areata.

This sequence joins TRBV30 and TRBJ1-2; TRBD1 aligns across 7 bases. The CDR3 consists of 14 residues. With 4 bases clipped from V and 2 bases from J, the junction kept 7 bases outside the gene matches. Germline lookup yields CDR1 GTSNPN and CDR2 SVGIG (reference sequence). The CDR3 DNA follows: TGTGCCTGGAAGAAGGAACAGGGGAACTATGGCTACACCTTC. Residues: CAWKKEQGNYGYTF.

A few counts support this clone. The V and J genes are TRBV6-5 and TRBJ2-2, with a tentative D call TRBD1 (6 bases). From germline, CDR1 is MNHEY and CDR2 SVGAGI. Trimming removed 6 bases at V and 6 bases at J, with 8 bases between. This CDR3 has 12 residues. The CDR3 bases are TGTGCCAGCAGCCCAGGGGCCGGGGAGCTGTTTTTT. As protein: CASSPGAGELFF.

On this clone itself: The junction departs from germline at one end; a sequencing error may be responsible. V and J are TRBV5-1 and TRBJ1-4; D gene ambiguous. The V gene's germline CDR1 is SGHRS and CDR2 YFSETQ. This CDR3 contains 13 residues. The CDR3 loop reads CASSLVINEKLFF. The CDR3 DNA follows: TGCGCCAGCAGTTTGGTGATTAATGAAAAACTGTTTTTT.

The V call is TRBV7-9, the J call TRBJ2-3, with D tentatively TRBD2 (6 bases). The CDR3 spans 17 residues. Per the germline V gene, CDR1 is SEHNR and CDR2 is FQNEAQ (reference sequence). V lost 4 bases to trimming and J lost 0 bases, with 17 bases between them. CDR3: CASSSPRGGVSTDTQYF. The CDR3 DNA is TGTGCCAGCAGCTCTCCTCGCGGCGGGGTTAGCACAGATACGCAGTATTTT.

This rearrangement joins TRBV30 to TRBJ1-6, with a weak D call TRBD1 (6 bases). The V end was cut by 0 bases, the J end by 0 bases, with 12 bases between. There are 17 residues in the CDR3. The germline CDR1 and CDR2 sequences are GTSNPN and SVGIG (reference sequence). This CDR3 reads CAWSVQGGRSYNSPLHF. Written as DNA, the CDR3 is TGTGCCTGGAGTGTACAGGGTGGACGCTCCTATAATTCACCCCTCCACTTT.

This clone was observed a few times. The chain uses TRBV5-1 and TRBJ1-1; TRBD1 matches at 7 bases. This CDR3 is 14 amino acids long. CDR1 is SGHRS and CDR2 is YFSETQ in the germline V gene. After removal of 5 bases from V and 0 bases from J, the junction contained 4 bases not matched to a gene. The CDR3, as DNA: TGCGCCAGCAGTACGGGACAGATGAACACTGAAGCTTTCTTT. Its protein product is CASSTGQMNTEAFF.